Listed below are T cell receptor beta chains from one sample, sequenced in a study of T-cell reconstitution after alpha-beta-depleted transplantation in children. TCRdb itself ran the PCR reads through MiXCR, one entry per CDR3 protein. This sample yields roughly 150,000 distinct CDR3 sequences, of which over 8.5% are seen a single time; around 13% belongs to the top ten. Material: PBMCs, obtained before TCRalphabeta/CD19-depleted stem cell transplant. These receptor sequences come from a boy between 2 and 15 years old with acute myeloid leukemia, due to receive a stem cell transplant. The conserved cysteine and the conserved F or W are not part of the CDR3 here. The order of the fields is V gene, CDR3 protein.

TRBV5-1	ASRTGGADTEAF
TRBV20-1	CARVLWDRNYNEQF
TRBV25-1	ASSDRGQGDGYT
TRBV11-1	ASSLTNLDGEAF
TRBV4-1	ASRTGQGGSSNYGYT
TRBV20-1	SAIAEGPTDTQY
TRBV28	ASRGFANTEAF
TRBV27	ASSAVRGETQY
TRBV20-1	SASDRTNYGYT
TRBV12-3/TRBV12-4	ASSSEGEQF
TRBV5-1	ASSPTGPLVGYT
TRBV25-1	ASLPSGSFIEQF
TRBV7-2	ASSSFATPYNEQF
TRBV9	ASSVGGDSYNEQF
TRBV9	ASSMPFGGWGNNEQF
TRBV12-3/TRBV12-4	ASSTTGQGKLF
TRBV7-9	ASSTGTTRHTQY
TRBV20-1	SARDLLTTYEQY
TRBV5-1	ASSFATGNTEAF
TRBV20-1	SAAHRVNEKLF
TRBV29-1	SGGTSSYSHNEQF
TRBV12-3/TRBV12-4	ASHRGPGELF
TRBV9	ASSVGLAGAIGELF
TRBV5-6	ASRAGRDTQY
TRBV14	ASSLGSPSYNEQF
TRBV7-9	ASSGRVKYNEQF
TRBV6-1	ASSRGLAGNTDTQY
TRBV3-1	ASSLPGQDHGYT
TRBV6-5	ASRGGGHYGYT
TRBV7-2	ASSLVIGSDEQF
TRBV4-1	ASSQEQGGNTEAF
TRBV11-2	ASSPSETSRLVYTDTQY
TRBV27	ARGYQETQY
TRBV10-3	AISDRATNEKLF
TRBV4-1	ASSQDTDSPDYEQY
TRBV4-1	ASSQGQGGSGNTIY
TRBV20-1	SASPSQQY
TRBV20-1	SASMTPDTQY
TRBV2	ATLRLAGESIAYNEQF
TRBV9	ASSVAGQGNTEAF
TRBV5-1	ASSLSLDTQY
TRBV25-1	ASSEDAGRLFKTGNTIY
TRBV7-8	ASSMIRSLITDTQY
TRBV20-1	SAPNPSGGTDTQY
TRBV9	ASSVGLGPGANVLT
TRBV7-3	ASSLSGRPNTEAF
TRBV2	ASSTSGTGKITEAF
TRBV20-1	SASNGVRQGVAGELF
TRBV21-1	ASSNPPSGMEREQY
TRBV5-1	ASSLEGSQGRY
TRBV5-1	ASSPILGDTQY
TRBV5-1	ASSLDRVRTDTQY
TRBV6-1	ASSEVLAGGRDTQY
TRBV18	ASSPPGRASYNEQF
TRBV4-1	ASSPLGVEQF
TRBV30	AWSLADNEQF
TRBV3-1	ASSPSGTVNSPLH
TRBV4-1	ASSYARGSNQPQH
TRBV12-3/TRBV12-4	ASSLAGTGKIGANVLT
TRBV29-1	SAVGPIGELF